This T cell receptor beta chain was sequenced during a study of T cells in Graves' hyperthyroidism and ophthalmopathy. Findings and caveats of the study: Blood also held most thyroid clonotypes expanded beyond 0.001. Ophthalmopathy cases were set apart from stable hyperthyroidism by a 13 V-J model.

Uncontrolled infections, other autoimmune diseases, pregnancy or lactation led to exclusion of patients. Diagnostic assessment was based on clinical symptoms, serum thyroxine and TRAb, thyroid ultrasound and orbital computed tomography. This clonotype was counted ten times or more. Its antigen is as yet unknown. Amplification yielded TCR beta CDR3 regions, with RNA transcripts as the source. The HTBI set primed first-round TCR CDR3 RT-PCR. Each CDR3 protein gets one entry after TCRdb re-called the multiplex PCR reads with MiXCR. This sample has around 440,000 distinct CDR3 sequences; around 14% occur once, and the top ten carry around 7%. The V end lost 0 bases, the J end lost 7 bases, and 13 bases lay between the germline ends. This CDR3 has 15 residues. Looked up from germline, CDR1 is LGHDT and CDR2 is YNNKEL (reference sequence).

This receptor was taken from a woman younger than 35 with Graves' hyperthyroidism. Specimen: blood. The rearrangement joins TRBV3-1 to TRBJ2-1; a weak D match, TRBD2 (5 bases). The CDR3 protein is CASSQDRSGFNEQFF. For the CDR3, the DNA is TGTGCCAGCAGCCAAGATCGGTCGGGATTTAATGAGCAGTTCTTC.